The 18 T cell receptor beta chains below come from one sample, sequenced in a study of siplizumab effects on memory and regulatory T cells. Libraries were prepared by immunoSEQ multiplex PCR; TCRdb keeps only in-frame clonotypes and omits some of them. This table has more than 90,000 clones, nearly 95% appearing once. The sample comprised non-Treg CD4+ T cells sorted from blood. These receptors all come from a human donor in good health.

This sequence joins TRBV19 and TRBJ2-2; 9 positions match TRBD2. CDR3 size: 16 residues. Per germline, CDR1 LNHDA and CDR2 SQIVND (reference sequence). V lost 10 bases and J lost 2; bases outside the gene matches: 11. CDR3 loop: CATSGGLAGNTGELFF. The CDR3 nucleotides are TGTGCCACCTCAGGAGGGCTAGCGGGAAACACCGGGGAGCTGTTTTTT.

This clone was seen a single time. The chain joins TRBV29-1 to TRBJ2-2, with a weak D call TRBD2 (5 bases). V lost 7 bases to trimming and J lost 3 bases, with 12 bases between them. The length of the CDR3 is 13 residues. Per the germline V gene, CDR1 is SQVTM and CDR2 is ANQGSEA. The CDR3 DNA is TGCAGCGCCCCCGAGGGTTACACCGGGGAGCTGTTTTTT. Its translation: CSAPEGYTGELFF.

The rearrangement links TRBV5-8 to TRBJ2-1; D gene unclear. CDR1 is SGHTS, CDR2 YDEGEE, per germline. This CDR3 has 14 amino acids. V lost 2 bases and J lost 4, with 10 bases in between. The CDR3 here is CASSLFPSYNEQFF. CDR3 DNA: TGTGCCAGCAGCTTATTCCCCAGTTACAATGAGCAGTTCTTC.

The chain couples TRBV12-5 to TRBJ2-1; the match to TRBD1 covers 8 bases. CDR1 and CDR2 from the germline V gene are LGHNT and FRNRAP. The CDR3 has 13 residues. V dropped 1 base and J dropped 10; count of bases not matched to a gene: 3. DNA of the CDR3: TGTGCTAGTGGTTTGGGGACAGGGAGCGAGCAGTTCTTC. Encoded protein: CASGLGTGSEQFF.

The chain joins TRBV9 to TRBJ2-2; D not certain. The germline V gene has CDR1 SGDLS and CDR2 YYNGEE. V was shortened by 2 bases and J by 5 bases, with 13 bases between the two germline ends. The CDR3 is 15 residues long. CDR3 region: CASSVGGSRTGELFF. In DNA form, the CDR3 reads TGTGCCAGCAGCGTTGGTGGGTCAAGGACCGGGGAGCTGTTTTTT. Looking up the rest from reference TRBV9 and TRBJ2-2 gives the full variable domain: DSGVTQTPKHLITATGQRVTLRCSPRSGDLSVYWYQQSLDQGLQFLIQYYNGEERAKGNILERFSAQQFPDLHSELNLSSLELGDSALYFCASSVGGSRTGELFFGEGSRLTVL.

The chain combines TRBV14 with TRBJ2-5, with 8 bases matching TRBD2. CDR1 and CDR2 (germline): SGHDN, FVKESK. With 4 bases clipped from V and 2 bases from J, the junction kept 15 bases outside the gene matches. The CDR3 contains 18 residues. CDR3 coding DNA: TGTGCCAGCAGCCCCCCGGGGGGACTAGGAGTCAGGCAAGAGACCCAGTACTTC. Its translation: CASSPPGGLGVRQETQYF.

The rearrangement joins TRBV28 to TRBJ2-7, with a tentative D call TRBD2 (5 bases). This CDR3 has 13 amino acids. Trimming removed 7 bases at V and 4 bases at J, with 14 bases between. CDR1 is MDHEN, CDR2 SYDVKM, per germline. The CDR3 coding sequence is TGTGCCAGCACCGAGGGTGGCAGATACGAGCAGTACTTC. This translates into CASTEGGRYEQYF.

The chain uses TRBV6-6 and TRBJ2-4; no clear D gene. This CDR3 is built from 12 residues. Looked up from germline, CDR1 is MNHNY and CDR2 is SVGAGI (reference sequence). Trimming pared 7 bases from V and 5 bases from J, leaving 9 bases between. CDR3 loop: CASNGEENIQYF. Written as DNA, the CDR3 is TGTGCCAGCAATGGGGAAGAAAACATTCAGTACTTC.

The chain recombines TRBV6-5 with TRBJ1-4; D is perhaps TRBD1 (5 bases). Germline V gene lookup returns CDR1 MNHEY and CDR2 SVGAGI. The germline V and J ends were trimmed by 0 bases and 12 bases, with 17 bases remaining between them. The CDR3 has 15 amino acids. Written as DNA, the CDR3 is TGTGCCAGCAGTTACTCCAGGGTGGAGAAGGGAGAACTGTTTTTT. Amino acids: CASSYSRVEKGELFF.

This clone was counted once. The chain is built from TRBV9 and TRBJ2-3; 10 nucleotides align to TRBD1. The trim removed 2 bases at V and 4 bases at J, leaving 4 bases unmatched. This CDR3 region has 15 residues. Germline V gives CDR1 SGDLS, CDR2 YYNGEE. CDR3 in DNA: TGTGCCAGCAGCGTGGGGGACAGGGGTGCAGATACGCAGTATTTT. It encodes CASSVGDRGADTQYF.

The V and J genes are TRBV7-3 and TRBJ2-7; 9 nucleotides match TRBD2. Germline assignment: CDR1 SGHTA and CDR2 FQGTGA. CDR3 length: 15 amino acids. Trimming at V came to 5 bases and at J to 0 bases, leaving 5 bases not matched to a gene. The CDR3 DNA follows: TGTGCCAGCAGCAGGCGGGAGGGAGGCTCCTACGAGCAGTACTTC. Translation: CASSRREGGSYEQYF.

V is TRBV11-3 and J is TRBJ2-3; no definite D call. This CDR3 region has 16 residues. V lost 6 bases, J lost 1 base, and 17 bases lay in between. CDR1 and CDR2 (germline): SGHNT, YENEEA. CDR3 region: CASSFWSDSRTDTQYF. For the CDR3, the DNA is TGTGCCAGCAGTTTTTGGAGCGATAGCCGCACAGATACGCAGTATTTT.

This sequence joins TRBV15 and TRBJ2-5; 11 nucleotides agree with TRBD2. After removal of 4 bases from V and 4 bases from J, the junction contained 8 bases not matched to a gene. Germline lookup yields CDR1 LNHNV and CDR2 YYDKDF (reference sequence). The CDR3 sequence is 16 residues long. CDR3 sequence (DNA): TGTGCCACCAGCAAAACTAGCGGGAGCCGGGGAGAGACCCAGTACTTC. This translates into CATSKTSGSRGETQYF.

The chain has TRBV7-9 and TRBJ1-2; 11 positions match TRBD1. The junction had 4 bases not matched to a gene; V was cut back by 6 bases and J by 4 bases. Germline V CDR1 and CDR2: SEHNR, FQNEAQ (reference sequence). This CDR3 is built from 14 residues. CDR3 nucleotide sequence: TGTGCCAGCAGTTCCGGGACAGGGGGCTATGGCTACACCTTC. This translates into CASSSGTGGYGYTF.

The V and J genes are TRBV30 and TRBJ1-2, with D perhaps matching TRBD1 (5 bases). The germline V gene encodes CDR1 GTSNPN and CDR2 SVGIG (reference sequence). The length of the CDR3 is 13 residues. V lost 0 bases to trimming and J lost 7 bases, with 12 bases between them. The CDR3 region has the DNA TGTGCCTGGAGTGTACGGGTCGGGGGTGGCTACACCTTC. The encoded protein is CAWSVRVGGGYTF. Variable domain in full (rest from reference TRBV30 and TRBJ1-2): SQTIHQWPATLVQPVGSPLSLECTVEGTSNPNLYWYRQAAGRGLQLLFYSVGIGQISSEVPQNLSASRPQDRQFILSSKKLLLSDSGFYLCAWSVRVGGGYTFGSGTRLTVV.

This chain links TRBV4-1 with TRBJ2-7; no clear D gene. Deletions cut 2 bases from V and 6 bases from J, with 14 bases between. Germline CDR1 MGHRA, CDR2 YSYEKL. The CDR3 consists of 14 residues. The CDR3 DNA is TGCGCCAGCAGCCAATACCGGGTAGATTCCGAGCAGTACTTC. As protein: CASSQYRVDSEQYF.

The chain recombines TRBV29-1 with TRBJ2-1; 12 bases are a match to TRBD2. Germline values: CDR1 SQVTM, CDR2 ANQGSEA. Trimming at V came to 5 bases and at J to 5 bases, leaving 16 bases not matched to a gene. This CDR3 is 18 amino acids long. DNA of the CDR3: TGCAGCGTTCAAAAAAACGTAGGACTAGCGGGATATAACAATGAGCAGTTCTTC. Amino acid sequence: CSVQKNVGLAGYNNEQFF.

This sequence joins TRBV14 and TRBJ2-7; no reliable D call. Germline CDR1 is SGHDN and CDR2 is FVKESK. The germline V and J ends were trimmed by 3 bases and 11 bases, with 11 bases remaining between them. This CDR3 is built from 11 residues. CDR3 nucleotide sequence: TGTGCCAGCAGCCAGGGTACAGAGGAGTACTTC. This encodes CASSQGTEEYF.